The 7 T cell receptor beta chains reported below all come from one sample, sequenced in a study of blood T cell repertoires in COVID-19. Measured with immunoSEQ multiplex PCR; TCRdb has only the in-frame clones, and not every one. The table shows 93,000 or so clones, with 80% to 90% occurring only once. Sequencing was carried out using peripheral blood. The source is a human donor in a cohort sampled during active COVID-19.

The chain couples TRBV6-5 to TRBJ2-4; a possible D gene is TRBD2 (6 bases). Germline lookup yields CDR1 MNHEY and CDR2 SVGAGI. This CDR3 comprises 14 residues. V was trimmed by 4 bases and J by 0 bases, leaving 7 bases between them. The CDR3 nucleotides are TGTGCCAGCAGTTCAGCGGGAGCCAAAAACATTCAGTACTTC. This encodes CASSSAGAKNIQYF.

This sequence joins TRBV7-2 and TRBJ2-1, with 11 bases matching TRBD2. The CDR3 has 14 amino acids. The germline CDR1 and CDR2 sequences are SGHTA and FQGNSA. Losses at the gene ends were 7 bases for V and 3 bases for J; bases not matched to a gene: 2. CDR3: CASTLAGGYNEQFF. The CDR3 nucleotides read TGTGCCAGCACTCTAGCGGGAGGCTACAATGAGCAGTTCTTC.

This sequence joins TRBV18 and TRBJ1-2; 9 bases map to TRBD1. Germline-derived CDR1 and CDR2 are KGHSH and LQKENI. Unmatched junction bases numbered 9, after V lost 6 bases and J lost 10 bases. This CDR3 has 13 residues. CDR3 nucleotides: TGTGCCAGCTCGCCCTGGGGACAGGGCGACTACACCTTC. Residues: CASSPWGQGDYTF. Complete variable domain (other parts from reference TRBV18 and TRBJ1-2): NAGVMQNPRHLVRRRGQEARLRCSPMKGHSHVYWYRQLPEEGLKFMVYLQKENIIDESGMPKERFSAEFPKEGPSILRIQQVVRGDSAAYFCASSPWGQGDYTFGSGTRLTVV.

This clone was seen just once. This chain connects TRBV19 to TRBJ2-1, with 14 positions matching TRBD2. This CDR3 contains 16 residues. CDR1 LNHDA and CDR2 SQIVND come from the germline V gene (reference sequence). V shed 0 bases, J shed 11 bases, and the junction held 6 bases outside the gene matches. The CDR3 here is CASSIEPRLAGGQQFF. Written as DNA, the CDR3 is TGTGCCAGTAGTATAGAACCCCGACTAGCGGGGGGGCAGCAGTTCTTC.

This clone occurred a few times. In DNA, the CDR3 is TGTGCCAGCAGCACCCGGACAGGGCTGAACACTGAAGCTTTCTTT. Its protein product is CASSTRTGLNTEAFF. The genes are TRBV5-6 and TRBJ1-1; 8 nucleotides match TRBD1. The germline gives CDR1 SGHDT, CDR2 YYEEEE. This CDR3 is built from 15 residues. V was clipped by 4 bases and J by 0 bases; unmatched bases: 5.

This clone was detected only once. The CDR3: CASSPPAVQETQYF. In DNA form, the CDR3 reads TGTGCCAGCAGCCCACCAGCGGTACAGGAGACCCAGTACTTC. The chain employs TRBV7-8 and TRBJ2-5; maybe TRBD2 (5 bases). The CDR3 runs to 14 residues. Trimming shortened V by 5 bases and J by 5 bases, and 15 bases separated the two germline ends. Germline V gives CDR1 SGHVS, CDR2 FQNEAQ. The variable domain in full, with the rest retrieved from reference TRBV7-8 and TRBJ2-5, is GAGVSQSPRYKVAKRGQDVALRCDPISGHVSLFWYQQALGQGPEFLTYFQNEAQLDKSGLPSDRFFAERPEGSVSTLKIQRTQQEDSAVYLCASSPPAVQETQYFGPGTRLLVL.

This clone was observed a single time. The rearrangement uses TRBV2 and TRBJ2-1; the D gene is possibly TRBD2 (6 bases). From germline, CDR1 is SNHLY and CDR2 FYNNEI. V lost 2 bases, J lost 12 bases, and 17 bases lay in between. The CDR3 runs 14 residues. The CDR3 spells CASSERRLESRQFF. In nucleotides, the CDR3 is TGTGCCAGCAGTGAAAGAAGACTAGAGTCCAGGCAGTTCTTC.